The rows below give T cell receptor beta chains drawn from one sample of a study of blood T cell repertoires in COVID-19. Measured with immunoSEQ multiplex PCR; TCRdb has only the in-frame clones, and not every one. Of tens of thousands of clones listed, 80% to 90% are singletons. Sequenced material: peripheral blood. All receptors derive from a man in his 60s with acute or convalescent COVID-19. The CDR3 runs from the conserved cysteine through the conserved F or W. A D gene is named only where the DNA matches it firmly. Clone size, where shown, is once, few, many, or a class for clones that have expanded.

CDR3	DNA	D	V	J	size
CASSFDRLRGTDTQYF	TGTGCCAGCAGTTTCGACAGACTGAGAGGCACAGATACGCAGTATTTT	.	TRBV28	TRBJ2-3	few
CAWSHSGLTSGNTIYF	TGTGCCTGGAGTCACTCGGGACTCACCTCTGGAAACACCATATATTTT	.	TRBV30	TRBJ1-3	.
CASSLVGGRNEQYF	TGTGCCAGCAGCTTGGTGGGCGGGAGGAACGAGCAGTACTTC	TRBD2	TRBV5-4	TRBJ2-7	.
CASSVSSREQYF	TGTGCCAGCAGTGTTAGCTCTCGCGAGCAGTACTTC	.	TRBV2	TRBJ2-7	.
CAISERGRSSYEQYF	TGTGCCATCAGTGAGCGAGGGCGCTCCTCCTACGAGCAGTACTTC	.	TRBV10-3	TRBJ2-7	.
CASSLTGRGGRANEQFF	TGCGCCAGCAGCTTGACAGGACGCGGCGGGAGGGCGAATGAGCAGTTCTTC	TRBD2	TRBV5-1	TRBJ2-1	.
CASSTGDSYNSPLHF	TGTGCCAGCAGCACAGGGGACTCCTATAATTCACCCCTCCACTTT	TRBD1	TRBV9	TRBJ1-6	.
CASSTTGGRAFAGYSGELFF	TGTGCCAGTAGTACCACTGGCGGGAGGGCCTTCGCGGGGTATTCCGGGGAGCTGTTTTTT	TRBD2	TRBV19	TRBJ2-2	few
CASSLVGGGYEQYF	TGTGCCAGCAGCTTGGTCGGGGGAGGCTACGAGCAGTACTTC	.	TRBV5-6	TRBJ2-7	.
CASSLGLAGGNEQFF	TGTGCCAGCAGCTTAGGGCTAGCGGGAGGTAATGAGCAGTTCTTC	TRBD2	TRBV7-9	TRBJ2-1	few
CASSQGGGRGRNEQFF	TGCGCCAGCAGCCAAGGTGGCGGGAGGGGCCGCAATGAGCAGTTCTTC	TRBD2	TRBV4-1	TRBJ2-1	.
CASTNQQVWGANTGELFF	TGTGCCAGCACAAACCAACAGGTATGGGGCGCGAACACCGGGGAGCTGTTTTTT	.	TRBV9	TRBJ2-2	once
CASSFSTDSYEQYF	TGTGCCAGCAGTTTCTCGACAGATTCCTACGAGCAGTACTTC	.	TRBV28	TRBJ2-7	medium-sized
CASALRSGVNQPQHF	TGTGCCAGCGCCCTTAGGTCCGGAGTCAATCAGCCCCAGCATTTT	.	TRBV28	TRBJ1-5	.
CASSLDPPGQGATNEKLFF	TGCGCCAGCAGCTTGGATCCCCCGGGACAGGGGGCAACTAATGAAAAACTGTTTTTT	TRBD1	TRBV5-1	TRBJ1-4	.
CASGPDSPTQQFF	TGTGCTAGTGGTCCGGACAGTCCGACTCAGCAGTTCTTC	.	TRBV12-5	TRBJ2-1	.
CASSLSGGSSYEQYF	TGTGCCAGCAGCTTATCGGGGGGTAGCTCCTACGAGCAGTACTTC	TRBD2	TRBV7-3	TRBJ2-7	.
CASSLAASGRTDTQYF	TGTGCCAGCAGTTTAGCGGCTAGCGGCCGCACAGATACGCAGTATTTT	TRBD2	TRBV28	TRBJ2-3	once
CASGQTFDYGYTF	TGCGCCAGCGGACAAACCTTTGACTATGGCTACACCTTC	.	TRBV5-1	TRBJ1-2	.
CASSPTAIHATNEKLFF	TGTGCCAGCAGCCCGACAGCGATCCATGCAACTAATGAAAAACTGTTTTTT	.	TRBV14	TRBJ1-4	.
CASSYPTWASVNTGELFF	TGTGCCAGCAGTTACCCAACTTGGGCTAGCGTGAACACCGGGGAGCTGTTTTTT	.	TRBV6-2/TRBV6-3	TRBJ2-2	.
CASKSQGGGNYGYTF	TGTGCCAGCAAATCTCAGGGAGGTGGGAACTATGGCTACACCTTC	.	TRBV2	TRBJ1-2	.
CASKRASVTGELFF	TGCGCCAGCAAGCGGGCCTCGGTCACCGGGGAGCTGTTTTTT	.	TRBV5-1	TRBJ2-2	once
CASSPTPSGSTGELFF	TGTGCCAGCAGCCCCACCCCTAGCGGGTCCACCGGGGAGCTGTTTTTT	TRBD2	TRBV7-3	TRBJ2-2	.
CASSRTSGTYEQYF	TGTGCCAGCAGTAGGACTAGCGGGACCTACGAGCAGTACTTC	TRBD2	TRBV5-8	TRBJ2-7	once
CASSHPGEWGGKAFF	TGCGCCAGCAGCCACCCCGGGGAGTGGGGGGGCAAAGCTTTCTTT	.	TRBV4-1	TRBJ1-1	.
CASSLSWGREQYF	TGTGCCAGCAGTTTATCATGGGGGCGGGAGCAGTACTTC	.	TRBV27	TRBJ2-7	.
CASSIDLGQGAYQPQHF	TGTGCCAGTAGTATAGATCTAGGACAGGGGGCCTATCAGCCCCAGCATTTT	TRBD1	TRBV19	TRBJ1-5	.
CASSLFGVTEKLFF	TGTGCCAGCAGTTTATTCGGGGTCACTGAAAAACTGTTTTTT	.	TRBV28	TRBJ1-4	.
CASSIVQTNNQPQHF	TGTGCCAGTAGTATAGTACAGACTAACAATCAGCCCCAGCATTTT	.	TRBV19	TRBJ1-5	few
CASSLETGQGYNEQFF	TGTGCCAGCAGCTTAGAGACGGGACAGGGCTACAATGAGCAGTTCTTC	TRBD1	TRBV7-9	TRBJ2-1	.
CASSVGTSGSTDTQYF	TGTGCCAGCAGCGTAGGAACTAGCGGTAGCACAGATACGCAGTATTTT	TRBD2	TRBV9	TRBJ2-3	.
CATSTRTTGKGYTF	TGTGCCACCAGCACCCGAACGACAGGGAAAGGCTACACCTTC	TRBD1	TRBV15	TRBJ1-2	.
CASSNSGETQYF	TGTGCCAGTAGTAACTCGGGGGAGACCCAGTACTTC	.	TRBV19	TRBJ2-5	.
CASRVAAGASGELFF	TGTGCCAGCCGAGTGGCGGCGGGAGCATCCGGGGAGCTGTTTTTT	TRBD2	TRBV19	TRBJ2-2	.
CAWSEGLAEETQYF	TGTGCCTGGAGTGAGGGACTAGCGGAAGAGACCCAGTACTTC	TRBD2	TRBV30	TRBJ2-5	few
CASSYSRSHGQVSGNTIYF	TGTGCCAGCAGTTACTCGAGATCTCATGGGCAGGTCTCTGGAAACACCATATATTTT	.	TRBV6-2/TRBV6-3	TRBJ1-3	once
CASSPIFRGNEQFF	TGTGCCAGCAGCCCGATCTTTAGGGGCAATGAGCAGTTCTTC	.	TRBV7-9	TRBJ2-1	.
CASSTGRGSQEQYF	TGTGCCAGTAGTACGGGCAGGGGTTCTCAAGAGCAGTACTTC	.	TRBV19	TRBJ2-7	.
CASTYSNQPQHF	TGTGCCAGCACGTATAGCAATCAGCCCCAGCATTTT	.	TRBV2	TRBJ1-5	.
CASSSPPNLYGYTF	TGCGCCAGCAGCTCACCCCCGAACTTATATGGCTACACCTTC	.	TRBV5-1	TRBJ1-2	.
CASSLQISGNTIYF	TGTGCCAGCAGCTTACAAATTTCTGGAAACACCATATATTTT	.	TRBV7-8	TRBJ1-3	once
CASSYSPGQGGPLAKNIQYF	TGTGCCAGCAGTTACTCCCCGGGACAGGGAGGACCCCTAGCCAAAAACATTCAGTACTTC	TRBD1	TRBV6-2/TRBV6-3	TRBJ2-4	.
CASSASGTADTQYF	TGCGCCAGCAGCGCATCCGGGACAGCAGATACGCAGTATTTT	TRBD1	TRBV5-1	TRBJ2-3	.
CASTSLRGGRNTEAFF	TGTGCCAGCACCTCCCTCCGGGGGGGCCGGAACACTGAAGCTTTCTTT	.	TRBV6-6	TRBJ1-1	.
CASSVVGGVDGYTF	TGTGCCAGCAGTGTAGTAGGGGGCGTGGATGGCTACACCTTC	TRBD1	TRBV9	TRBJ1-2	.
CASSISYRSSYEQYF	TGTGCCAGTAGTATAAGTTACAGGAGCTCCTACGAGCAGTACTTC	.	TRBV19	TRBJ2-7	.
CASSPPPGRVHTDTQYF	TGTGCCAGCAGCCCCCCGCCAGGGAGGGTACACACAGATACGCAGTATTTT	TRBD2	TRBV5-6	TRBJ2-3	.
CASSLLGVEGAGKTQYF	TGTGCCAGCAGTTTGCTTGGAGTCGAGGGAGCGGGGAAGACCCAGTACTTC	TRBD2	TRBV28	TRBJ2-5	.
CASSQAGTRGYTF	TGTGCCAGCAGCCAGGCGGGTACGAGGGGCTACACCTTC	.	TRBV13	TRBJ1-2	once
CATSRDFYYGYTF	TGTGCCACCAGCAGAGATTTTTATTATGGCTACACCTTC	.	TRBV15	TRBJ1-2	.
CASSLFGQGGGQYF	TGTGCCAGCAGCTTATTCGGACAGGGAGGCGGGCAGTACTTC	TRBD1	TRBV7-9	TRBJ2-7	.
CASSLSGKQMMNTEAFF	TGTGCCAGCAGTTTATCCGGGAAACAGATGATGAACACTGAAGCTTTCTTT	.	TRBV27	TRBJ1-1	.